Listed below are T cell receptor beta chains from one sample, sequenced in a study of CD8 T cells in Susac syndrome. A single record per CDR3 protein comes from TCRdb applying MiXCR to the immunoSEQ multiplex PCR reads. The table includes under 70,000 distinct CDR3 sequences, roughly nine tenths detected once. The sample consisted of CD8+ T cells from PBMCs. These receptors originate from a human donor in good health. CDR3s include the opening cysteine and the closing phenylalanine or tryptophan. The order of the fields is V gene, J gene, CDR3 protein.

V gene: TRBV7-7; J gene: TRBJ2-5; CDR3 protein: CASSLSSGYQETQYF
V gene: TRBV7-9; J gene: TRBJ2-7; CDR3 protein: CASSPWLGHEQYF
V gene: TRBV27; J gene: TRBJ2-3; CDR3 protein: CASSLGDTQYF
V gene: TRBV18; J gene: TRBJ1-6; CDR3 protein: CASSLQRPGLKFGSGSPLHF
V gene: TRBV7-8; J gene: TRBJ2-3; CDR3 protein: CASSLWGGEFTDTQYF
V gene: TRBV27; J gene: TRBJ2-5; CDR3 protein: CASSLSEAGETQYF
V gene: TRBV10-2; J gene: TRBJ1-1; CDR3 protein: CASTDSPFEAFF
V gene: TRBV19; J gene: TRBJ2-7; CDR3 protein: CASSATGWYEQYF
V gene: TRBV12-3/TRBV12-4; J gene: TRBJ1-5; CDR3 protein: CASSSSGTSRNQPQHF
V gene: TRBV9; J gene: TRBJ2-3; CDR3 protein: CASSVATGWDTQYF
V gene: TRBV28; J gene: TRBJ1-3; CDR3 protein: CASLNWGDTIYF
V gene: TRBV27; J gene: TRBJ1-5; CDR3 protein: CASSGFYSNQPQHF
V gene: TRBV7-8; J gene: TRBJ2-1; CDR3 protein: CASSSGQGSYNEQFF
V gene: TRBV29-1; J gene: TRBJ1-1; CDR3 protein: CSVEGELNTEAFF
V gene: TRBV6-5; J gene: TRBJ2-2; CDR3 protein: CASSYTAGGNGELFF
V gene: TRBV7-9; J gene: TRBJ2-5; CDR3 protein: CASSRPGETQYF
V gene: TRBV19; J gene: TRBJ1-2; CDR3 protein: CAVGTDSVGYGYTF
V gene: TRBV27; J gene: TRBJ1-2; CDR3 protein: CASSLRAGGTGYTF
V gene: TRBV6-2/TRBV6-3; J gene: TRBJ1-2; CDR3 protein: CASSYSKTGWGYTF
V gene: TRBV27; J gene: TRBJ1-6; CDR3 protein: CASSLFSYNSPLHF
V gene: TRBV29-1; J gene: TRBJ2-3; CDR3 protein: CSVEGPHSGGTDTQYF
V gene: TRBV5-1; J gene: TRBJ1-1; CDR3 protein: CASSPGGRNTEAFF
V gene: TRBV3-1; J gene: TRBJ2-2; CDR3 protein: CASTAPGELFF
V gene: TRBV7-8; J gene: TRBJ1-6; CDR3 protein: CASSSRPAGQNSPLHF
V gene: TRBV3-1; J gene: TRBJ2-1; CDR3 protein: CASSQDRARGYRAYNEQFF
V gene: TRBV4-1; J gene: TRBJ2-7; CDR3 protein: CASSQAWTSGGYEQYF
V gene: TRBV9; J gene: TRBJ2-1; CDR3 protein: CASSGSGGRYNEQFF